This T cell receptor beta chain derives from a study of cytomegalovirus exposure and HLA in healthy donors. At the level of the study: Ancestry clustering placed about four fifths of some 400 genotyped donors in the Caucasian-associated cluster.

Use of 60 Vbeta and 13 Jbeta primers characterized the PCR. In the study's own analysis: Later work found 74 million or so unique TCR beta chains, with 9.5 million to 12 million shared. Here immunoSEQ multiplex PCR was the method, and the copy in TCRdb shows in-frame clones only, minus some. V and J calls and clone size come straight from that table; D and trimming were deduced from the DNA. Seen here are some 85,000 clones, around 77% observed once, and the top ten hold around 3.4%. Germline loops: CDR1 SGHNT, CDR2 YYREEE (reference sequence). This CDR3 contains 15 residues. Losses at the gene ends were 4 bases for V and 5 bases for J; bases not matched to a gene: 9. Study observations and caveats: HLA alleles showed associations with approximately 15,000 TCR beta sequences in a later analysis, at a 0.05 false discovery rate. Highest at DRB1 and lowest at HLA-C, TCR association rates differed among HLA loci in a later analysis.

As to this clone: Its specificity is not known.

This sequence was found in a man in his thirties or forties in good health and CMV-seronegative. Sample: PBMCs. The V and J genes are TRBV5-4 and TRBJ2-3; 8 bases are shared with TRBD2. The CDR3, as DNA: TGTGCCAGCAGCAACAGCGGGAGATATGGAGATACGCAGTATTTT. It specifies CASSNSGRYGDTQYF.